The source of this TCR beta chain is a study of T cell responses to AZD1222 COVID-19 vaccine. The germline gives CDR1 SGHDN, CDR2 FVKESK. The CDR3 runs to 15 residues. The ends were cut back, 7 bases at V and 5 bases at J, with 20 bases in the middle. This clone came up once. The antigen remains unidentified. Generated by immunoSEQ multiplex PCR, the TCRdb table keeps only in-frame clones and is missing some. Among 95,000 to 110,000 clones listed, about 92% were seen once. Study outcomes and limitations: Targets within unmutated variant regions were reportedly found for nearly half of spike-specific TCRs.

The J gene is TRBJ1-2, the V gene TRBV14; a possible D gene is TRBD1 (6 bases). Material: peripheral blood, obtained 28 days after the second AZD1222 dose. The TCR originated in an adult who received the AZD1222 COVID-19 vaccine. The CDR3 protein is CASTRSRTVYYGYTF. The DNA for the CDR3 is TGTGCCAGCACCCGGTCCCGGACAGTGTATTATGGCTACACCTTC. Filled out from reference TRBV14 and TRBJ1-2, the complete variable domain reads EAGVTQFPSHSVIEKGQTVTLRCDPISGHDNLYWYRRVMGKEIKFLLHFVKESKQDESGMPNNRFLAERTGGTYSTLKVQPAELEDSGVYFCASTRSRTVYYGYTFGSGTRLTVV.